This entry features one T cell receptor (beta chain) sequence. Its antigen specificity is not known. Base qualities are missing; no much larger clone stands one base away. Clipping removes 0 bases from V and 10 bases from J, with 17 as the unmatched junction base count. The CDR3, cysteine through phenylalanine, is 16 amino acids long. The only DNA kept is the CDR3, 48 bases in frame from the first base. CDR1 and CDR2, looked up from the germline V gene, are SQVTM and ANQGSEA. The entry originates in a study of blood T cell repertoires in COVID-19 (dated by TCRdb to 2019 to 2021). Regarding the study in general: Recovered participants in ImmuneRACE Cohort 3 were defined as having two consecutive negative NP/OP PCR tests, clearance from a healthcare professional, or resolution of symptoms. Samples from collaborators originated in the United States, Italy and Spain and spanned both the acute and convalescent phases of COVID-19. The material from the prospective study consisted of cDNA or gDNA derived from T cells, B-cell-depleted T cells, or PBMCs. Subjects who had been exposed to COVID-19, were actively infected with it, or had recovered from it provided the deeply sampled blood TCRbeta repertoires that made up the dataset. The repertoires were released in a freely available public database intended as a resource for research on the immune response to SARS-CoV-2. The samples were drawn from the first 160 participants of the ongoing ImmuneRACE study and from more than 1,000 subjects provided by 6 global collaborators. A de-identified subject ID, COVID-19 status, age in years and sex were almost always included in the sample metadata. HLA class I and class II types, where available, came from metadata supplied by the sample provider rather than from assay-based typing. What the work shows at the level of the full study, not this receptor alone: The quantity of clinical and demographic metadata differed by source and by participant and was supplied without curation.

In the prospective study, participants were 18 to 89 years old, resided in approximately 22 geographic areas of the United States, and were enrolled through a virtual design. In the prospective study, cohorts were assigned on the basis of participant-reported clinical history obtained from a screening survey and a study questionnaire. In the prospective study, whole blood, serum and a nasopharyngeal or oropharyngeal swab were collected from each participant by mobile phlebotomists. Participants in the prospective study had the option to provide additional blood draws and questionnaires over a roughly 2-month period. Before DNA extraction, blood samples from the prospective study were shipped at room temperature or frozen. TCRbeta CDR3 regions were amplified from genomic DNA by means of the immunoSEQ Assay, a bias-controlled multiplex PCR. Per the original workflow: Within the assay, amplification of reference gene primers was used to estimate how many nucleated cells each sample contained. Sequence reads were collapsed and filtered to measure the absolute abundance of every unique TCRbeta CDR3 rearrangement. For each sample, productive Simpson clonality was calculated by taking the square root of Simpson's diversity index across productive rearrangements. The source is immuneACCESS, and TCRdb retained only in-frame sequences with V and J called. Part of the clones is not carried over; for the studies checked, unresolved V genes explain less than half of this, and the remainder is unexplained. The D gene and trimming were derived from the DNA, and the V and J assignments and clone size from that table. In all, the sample holds approximately 190,000 clones, and around 83% of those were seen once. The top ten constitute around 24% of the sample.

The chain is encoded by TRBV29-1 joined to TRBJ1-1; TRBD1 fits 7 bases in the junction. The sample consisted of PBMCs or T cells enriched from blood (not recorded which). The receptor's source is a woman in her thirties or forties in a cohort exposed to, infected with or recovered from COVID-19 (not recorded which). The CDR3: CSVEDWGDSDQIRAFF. The DNA is TGCAGCGTTGAAGATTGGGGGGACAGCGATCAGATTCGAGCTTTCTTT.